The rows below give T cell receptor beta chains drawn from one sample of a study of T cell repertoires in cytomegalovirus infection. TCRdb passed the reads through MiXCR, listing each CDR3 protein once. The table shows 8,000 or so distinct CDR3 sequences, with around 54% occurring only once. Their antigens remain unidentified. The sequenced sample was PBMCs, sequenced either directly or after in vitro stimulation (not recorded which). Receptors were obtained from a human donor in good health (CMV status not recorded). Some clones in this sample may be carry-over from other donors' samples. The CDR3 runs from the conserved cysteine through the conserved F or W. The order of the fields is clone size, V gene, D gene, J gene, CDR3 DNA, CDR3 protein. The D gene is left open where the match is weak. The size of a clone is reported for some rows only, either as once, few or many, or as a class for expanded clones.

medium-sized,TRBV20-1,TRBD2,TRBJ2-3,TGCAGTGCTAGAGATTTCAGGCTAGCGGCCACAGATACGCAGTATTTT,CSARDFRLAATDTQYF
many,TRBV7-8,TRBD1,TRBJ1-2,TGTGCCAGCAGCTTAGCGACAGGGAATAACTATGGCTACACCTTC,CASSLATGNNYGYTF
NA,TRBV28,NA,TRBJ2-2,TGTGCCAGCAGCCAAAACGGGGGGCCCCCAAGGTGGACCGGGGAGCTGTTTTTT,CASSQNGGPPRWTGELFF
few,TRBV12-3/TRBV12-4,NA,TRBJ1-2,TGTGCCAGCAGTTTCGCCACGTCTGGCTACACCTTC,CASSFATSGYTF
NA,TRBV7-9,TRBD2,TRBJ2-2,TGTGCCAGCAGCTTAGGTCAGCCGGGACTAGTAAGCACCGGGGAGCTGTTTTTT,CASSLGQPGLVSTGELFF
NA,TRBV12-3/TRBV12-4,NA,TRBJ1-2,TGTGCCAGCAGCCCATCCGGGGCCAACTATGGCTACACCTTC,CASSPSGANYGYTF
NA,TRBV7-3,NA,TRBJ2-7,TGTGCCAGCAGCCGTCAAGCTGGTTTCGAGCAGTACTTC,CASSRQAGFEQYF
NA,TRBV5-5,TRBD1,TRBJ1-2,TGTTCGAGCACCTGGACAGGGGTTTTCTACACCTTC,CSSTWTGVFYTF
NA,TRBV9,TRBD2,TRBJ2-1,TGTGCCAGCAGCGTAGTACACGGCGGGGGTGGTGAGCAGTTCTTC,CASSVVHGGGGEQFF
NA,TRBV6-4,TRBD1,TRBJ1-1,TGTGCCAGCAGTGACGTCGCGGGGACAGGGTCGACTGAAGCTTTCTTT,CASSDVAGTGSTEAFF
many,TRBV7-2,TRBD1,TRBJ2-3,TGTGCCAGCAGCTTAATCACCGGGACAGGGCAAACGGATACGCAGTATTTT,CASSLITGTGQTDTQYF
few,TRBV7-2,TRBD2,TRBJ2-1,TGTGCCAGCAGCTTAGGGGGCAGGACTAGCTCCTACAATGAGCAGTTCTTC,CASSLGGRTSSYNEQFF
NA,TRBV7-2,NA,TRBJ1-1,TGTGCCAGCAGCGTAGATTCTAGGGGCTCGAACACGGAAGCTTGCTTT,CASSVDSRGSNTEACF
NA,TRBV11-2,NA,TRBJ2-1,TGTGCCACGTTACCGTCCCGCGGGGTCCACAATGAGCAGTTCTTC,CATLPSRGVHNEQFF
NA,TRBV7-2,TRBD2,TRBJ2-1,TGTGCCAGCAGCCTGGGACTAGCCAATGAGCAGTTCTTC,CASSLGLANEQFF
many,TRBV7-2,NA,TRBJ2-5,TGTGCCAGCAGCTTAGATACCGGGTATGGGGAGACCCAGTACTTC,CASSLDTGYGETQYF
NA,TRBV6-5,NA,TRBJ2-5,TGTGCCAGCACCCCCGCGGCAGCAACTTGGGGGGAGACCCAGTACTTC,CASTPAAATWGETQYF
few,TRBV7-9,NA,TRBJ1-1,TGTGCCAGCAGTTATGGGGGCACTGAAGCTTTCTTT,CASSYGGTEAFF
once,TRBV7-7,TRBD1,TRBJ2-1,TGTGCCAGCAGCCGGGACAGGGGCGGATCTGAGCAGTTCTTC,CASSRDRGGSEQFF
NA,TRBV28,NA,TRBJ2-7,TGTGCCAGCAGTTTATTCCGAAGGTACGAGCAGTACTTC,CASSLFRRYEQYF
NA,TRBV28,TRBD1,TRBJ1-2,TGTGCCAGCAGTCACCTGGACAGGGGCGGCTACACCTTC,CASSHLDRGGYTF
NA,TRBV9,NA,TRBJ2-7,TGTGCCAGCAGCCCCGGGACGGTTTTGGGGGAGCAGTACTTC,CASSPGTVLGEQYF
NA,TRBV10-2,NA,TRBJ1-5,TGCGCCAGCAGTGCCGCGCGACATAGCAATCAGCCCCAGCATTTT,CASSAARHSNQPQHF
few,TRBV7-8,NA,TRBJ1-5,TGTGCCAGCAGCCTGACAGGTAGATTCAATCAGCCCCAGCATTTT,CASSLTGRFNQPQHF
few,TRBV11-2,TRBD2,TRBJ2-7,TGTGCCAGCAGCTTACTAGCGGGAGGGCCGTACGAGCAGTACTTC,CASSLLAGGPYEQYF
NA,TRBV6-6,NA,TRBJ2-3,TGTGCCAGCAGTTACCCTTCCGTAAGCGGGCTAACCTCTTCTAGCACAGATACGCAGTATTTT,CASSYPSVSGLTSSSTDTQYF
NA,TRBV7-2,NA,TRBJ2-3,TGTGCCAGCACTGACGGCCACAGCACAGATACGCAGTATTTT,CASTDGHSTDTQYF
NA,TRBV5-4,TRBD1,TRBJ2-1,TGTGCCAGCAGCCCCGAGCCCGCCTTTGACAGGGGCTTACACAATGAGCAGTTCTTC,CASSPEPAFDRGLHNEQFF
few,TRBV6-5,TRBD1,TRBJ1-5,TGTGCCACAGGCCTCCTACAGGGGACCCCTCAGCCCCAGCATTTT,CATGLLQGTPQPQHF
NA,TRBV7-4,NA,TRBJ1-4,TGTGCCAGCAGCTCGACCGGGGGCAATGAAAAACTGTTTTTT,CASSSTGGNEKLFF
few,TRBV12-3/TRBV12-4,NA,TRBJ1-1,TGTGCCAGCAGCCGCATGGTTTCCAAACAGGTCACTGAAGCTTTCTTT,CASSRMVSKQVTEAFF
NA,TRBV11-2,NA,TRBJ2-1,TGTGTCAGCAGCTTCGCGGCCGCCCGACAGTTCTTC,CVSSFAAARQFF
NA,TRBV20-1,TRBD1,TRBJ1-5,TGCAGTGCTTGTGACAGGGGGCTTTATAGCACTCATCCCCAGCATTTT,CSACDRGLYSTHPQHF
NA,TRBV7-2,NA,TRBJ2-3,TGTGCCAGCAACCACGGGCGCGGGGGCGAAGATACGCAGTATTTT,CASNHGRGGEDTQYF